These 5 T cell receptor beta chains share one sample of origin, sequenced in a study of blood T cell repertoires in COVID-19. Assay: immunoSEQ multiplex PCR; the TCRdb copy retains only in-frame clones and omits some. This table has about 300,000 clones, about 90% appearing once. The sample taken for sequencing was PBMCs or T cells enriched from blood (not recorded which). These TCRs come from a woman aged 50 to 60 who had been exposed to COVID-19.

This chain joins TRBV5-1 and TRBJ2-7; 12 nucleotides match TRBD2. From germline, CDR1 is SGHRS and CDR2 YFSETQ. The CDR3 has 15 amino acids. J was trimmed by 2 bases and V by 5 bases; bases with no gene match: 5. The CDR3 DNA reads TGCGCCAGCAGACTAGCGGGGGGTTCCCCCTACGAGCAGTACTTC. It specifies CASRLAGGSPYEQYF. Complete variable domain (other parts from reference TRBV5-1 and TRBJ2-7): KAGVTQTPRYLIKTRGQQVTLSCSPISGHRSVSWYQQTPGQGLQFLFEYFSETQRNKGNFPGRFSGRQFSNSRSEMNVSTLELGDSALYLCASRLAGGSPYEQYFGPGTRLTVT.

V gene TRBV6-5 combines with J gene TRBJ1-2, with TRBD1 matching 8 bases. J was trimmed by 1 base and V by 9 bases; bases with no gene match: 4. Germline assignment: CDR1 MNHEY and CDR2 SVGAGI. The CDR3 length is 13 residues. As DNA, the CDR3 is TGTGCCAGTAACAGGGGGTTTAACTATGGCTACACCTTC. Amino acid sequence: CASNRGFNYGYTF.

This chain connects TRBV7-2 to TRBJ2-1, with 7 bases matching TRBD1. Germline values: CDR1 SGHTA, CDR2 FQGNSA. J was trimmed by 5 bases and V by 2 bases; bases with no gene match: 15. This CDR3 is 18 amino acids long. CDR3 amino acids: CASSLYLYRGSGHNEQFF. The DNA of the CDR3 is TGTGCCAGCAGCTTATATTTGTACAGGGGCTCTGGACACAATGAGCAGTTCTTC.

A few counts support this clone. CDR3 sequence reads: CASSSNRDTTEAFF. The CDR3 coding sequence is TGTGCCAGCAGCTCAAACAGGGATACCACTGAAGCTTTCTTT. V usage is TRBV11-2 and J usage is TRBJ1-1; D is possibly TRBD1 (6 bases). V was clipped by 4 bases and J by 4 bases, with 13 bases between them. This CDR3 contains 14 residues. The germline V gene encodes CDR1 SGHAT and CDR2 FQNNGV. The variable domain in full, with the rest retrieved from reference TRBV11-2 and TRBJ1-1, is EAGVAQSPRYKIIEKRQSVAFWCNPISGHATLYWYQQILGQGPKLLIQFQNNGVVDDSQLPKDRFSAERLKGVDSTLKIQPAKLEDSAVYLCASSSNRDTTEAFFGQGTRLTVV.

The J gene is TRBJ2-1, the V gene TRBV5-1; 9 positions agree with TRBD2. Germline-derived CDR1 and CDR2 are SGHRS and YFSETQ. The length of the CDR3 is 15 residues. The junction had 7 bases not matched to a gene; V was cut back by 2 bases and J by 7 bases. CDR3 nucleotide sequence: TGCGCCAGCAGCTTCGCGGGGGGGCCGGAGAATGAGCAGTTCTTC. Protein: CASSFAGGPENEQFF.